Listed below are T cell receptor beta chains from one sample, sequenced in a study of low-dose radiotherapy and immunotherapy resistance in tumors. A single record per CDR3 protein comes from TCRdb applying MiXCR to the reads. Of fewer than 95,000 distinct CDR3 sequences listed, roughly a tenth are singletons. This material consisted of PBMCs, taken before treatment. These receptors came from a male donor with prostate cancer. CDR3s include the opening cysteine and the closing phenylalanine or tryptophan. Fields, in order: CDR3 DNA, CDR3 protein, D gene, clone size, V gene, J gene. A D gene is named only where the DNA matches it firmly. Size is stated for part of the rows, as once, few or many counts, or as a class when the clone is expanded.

TGTGCCAGCAGCCCGAGGAGGTCCTACAATGAGCAGTTCTTC	CASSPRRSYNEQFF	.	many	TRBV12-3/TRBV12-4	TRBJ2-1
TGTGCCAGCAGTACTGACAGCTATGGCTACACCTTC	CASSTDSYGYTF	.	many	TRBV28	TRBJ1-2
TGTGCCAGCAGCCGCCGGGCCGTAACGTACGAGCAGTACTTC	CASSRRAVTYEQYF	.	many	TRBV28	TRBJ2-7
TGTGCCAGCAGTTACGTGGGCAGGACCGGGGAGCTGTTTTTT	CASSYVGRTGELFF	.	many	TRBV6-5	TRBJ2-2
TGTGCCAGCAGTGGACCACAGGGGGCCTTCTATGGCTACACCTTC	CASSGPQGAFYGYTF	TRBD1	many	TRBV6-1	TRBJ1-2
TGTGCCAGCAGCGTAGGGGGCGAGGGCACTGAAGCTTTCTTT	CASSVGGEGTEAFF	.	many	TRBV9	TRBJ1-1
TGTGCCGGGGGAGTTCGGAACACTGAAGCTTTCTTT	CAGGVRNTEAFF	.	many	TRBV2	TRBJ1-1
TGTGCCAGCAGCCAAGGGGTGGATCAGCCCCAGCATTTT	CASSQGVDQPQHF	.	many	TRBV3-1	TRBJ1-5
TGTGCCAGCAGTCCTACGGGGTCAGGGGCCCAGTACTTC	CASSPTGSGAQYF	.	many	TRBV12-3/TRBV12-4	TRBJ2-5
TGTGCCAGCAGTTTATTCGGGACTGCTGCTGGAAACACCATATATTTT	CASSLFGTAAGNTIYF	.	few	TRBV12-3/TRBV12-4	TRBJ1-3
TGTGCCAGCAGCGGCCAAAATCAGCCCCAGCATTTT	CASSGQNQPQHF	.	.	TRBV6-1	TRBJ1-5
TGCGCCAGCAGCCAAGGACTTGGACAGTACAAATCCTACGAGCAGTACTTC	CASSQGLGQYKSYEQYF	.	many	TRBV4-3	TRBJ2-7
TGTGCCAGCAGCCAACCCGTCCCATCCTCGAACACCGGGGAGCTGTTTTTT	CASSQPVPSSNTGELFF	.	many	TRBV7-9	TRBJ2-2
TGCAGTGCTAGGGCAGATACGCAGTATTTT	CSARADTQYF	.	many	TRBV20-1	TRBJ2-3
TGCAGTGCTTCCGGGACATTCACCGGGGAGCTGTTTTTT	CSASGTFTGELFF	.	many	TRBV20-1	TRBJ2-2
TGTGCCACTAGGGGGAGGGGGCATATCGGGGAGCTGTTTTTT	CATRGRGHIGELFF	.	few	TRBV27	TRBJ2-2
TGTGCCAGCAGCTTGGCGAGCGGGGGGAAATACAATGAGCAGTTCTTC	CASSLASGGKYNEQFF	TRBD2	.	TRBV5-5	TRBJ2-1
TGCAGTGCTAGGCATCCTGGGGATACGCAGTATTTT	CSARHPGDTQYF	.	few	TRBV20-1	TRBJ2-3
TGTGCCAGCAGCCCGCGAACAGCGGGAGGAGCAGATACGCAGTATTTT	CASSPRTAGGADTQYF	TRBD2	many	TRBV11-3	TRBJ2-3
TGTGCCAGCAGCCCCATCCGATACGGGGAGCTGTTTTTT	CASSPIRYGELFF	.	many	TRBV7-2	TRBJ2-2
TGTGCCAGCAGTTTATTTAGGGGGTTCTCCTACGAGCAGTACTTC	CASSLFRGFSYEQYF	.	many	TRBV28	TRBJ2-7
TGTGCCAGCAGCTTTGGACAAAACTACGAGCAGTACTTC	CASSFGQNYEQYF	.	many	TRBV7-3	TRBJ2-7
TGTGCCAGCAGTTCGGCGGGGGGCGGAGAAAAAAACATTCAGTACTTC	CASSSAGGGEKNIQYF	TRBD2	many	TRBV28	TRBJ2-4
TGTGCCAGCAGTCTCAGGACTAGCAGCTCCTACGAGCAGTACTTC	CASSLRTSSSYEQYF	TRBD2	.	TRBV27	TRBJ2-7
TGCAGTGCTAGAGGTCCCTATGGGCGGGAGGGTCAGGACAATGAGCAGTTCTTC	CSARGPYGREGQDNEQFF	TRBD2	.	TRBV20-1	TRBJ2-1
TGTGCCAGCAGCCCGCTAGCGTCCTTCTACGAGCAGTACTTC	CASSPLASFYEQYF	.	.	TRBV7-2	TRBJ2-7
TGCGCCAGCAGCTTCGACAGGGCCGCTAACACTGAAGCTTTCTTT	CASSFDRAANTEAFF	TRBD1	many	TRBV5-1	TRBJ1-1
TGTGCCAGCACCCCGGCCCTGGGCGCCGGGGAGCTGTTTTTT	CASTPALGAGELFF	.	many	TRBV3-1	TRBJ2-2
TGTGCCAGCAGTTTATCGGGACAGGTTGAAAAACTGTTTTTT	CASSLSGQVEKLFF	TRBD1	many	TRBV28	TRBJ1-4
TGTGCCAGCAGCTGGGGACTAGCGGGAGAGGGGTACGAGCAGTACTTC	CASSWGLAGEGYEQYF	TRBD2	many	TRBV11-1	TRBJ2-7
TGTGCCAGCTCACTGACACCTACTCCATCCTACGAGCAGTACTTC	CASSLTPTPSYEQYF	.	many	TRBV18	TRBJ2-7
TGTGCCAGCAGTTTTGGGATGGGCAGGGGAGCCTACGAGCAGTACTTC	CASSFGMGRGAYEQYF	.	many	TRBV28	TRBJ2-7
TGTGCCAGCAGGCCCCCCGGACAGGGGCGCGAGCAGTACTTC	CASRPPGQGREQYF	TRBD1	many	TRBV3-1	TRBJ2-7
TGCAGTGCTCCCAAGTCGGCCGGGACTACCTCCTACGAGCAGTACTTC	CSAPKSAGTTSYEQYF	TRBD2	many	TRBV20-1	TRBJ2-7
TGTGCCAGCAGTCTATTTAACGTTCCTAATGAGCAGTTCTTC	CASSLFNVPNEQFF	.	few	TRBV3-1	TRBJ2-1
TGCGCCAGCAGCCAAGATGAAGGCCCCTACGAGCAGTACTTC	CASSQDEGPYEQYF	.	many	TRBV4-3	TRBJ2-7
TGTGCCAGCAGCTCGGACGGACATGAGGGGAACATTCAGTACTTC	CASSSDGHEGNIQYF	.	many	TRBV7-2	TRBJ2-4
TGTGCCAGCAGCTCCGACAGGGCATTAGTAAATGAGCAGTTCTTC	CASSSDRALVNEQFF	TRBD1	many	TRBV7-2	TRBJ2-1
TGTGCCGGCAGACTAGCGGGAGGAGGGGAGACCCAGTACTTC	CAGRLAGGGETQYF	TRBD2	many	TRBV6-1	TRBJ2-5
TGTGCCAGCTCAGAGGGGACTAGCGGGAGCCCTTACGAGCAGTACTTC	CASSEGTSGSPYEQYF	TRBD2	many	TRBV18	TRBJ2-7
TGTGCCAGCAGTTTTCTCTGGACTAGCGGGAGTTTCCACGAGCAGTACTTC	CASSFLWTSGSFHEQYF	TRBD2	many	TRBV28	TRBJ2-7
TGTGCCAGCAGTTTGCCGACCCTCAATGAGCAGTTCTTC	CASSLPTLNEQFF	.	many	TRBV28	TRBJ2-1
TGTGCCACCAGCCCTGGGACAGGGTTCCCCTACGAGCAGTACTTC	CATSPGTGFPYEQYF	TRBD1	many	TRBV24-1	TRBJ2-7
TGTGCCACCAGTGATTTCCAGGGCAGCTCCTACAATGAGCAGTTCTTC	CATSDFQGSSYNEQFF	.	many	TRBV24-1	TRBJ2-1